Presented here are 9 T cell receptor beta chains from one specimen sequenced in a study of T-cell memory formation after mild COVID-19. TCRdb called the 5' RACE reads again in MiXCR, with one record for every CDR3 protein. Here the sample spans about 110,000 distinct CDR3 sequences, 9.5% to 15% being singletons. Sequencing was performed on PBMCs or a T cell subset sorted from them (not recorded which). These receptors all stem from an adult woman who had mild COVID-19 (a few samples of this study predate the infection). Cell type and time point are not known.

This clonotype was seen ten or more times. The chain is built from TRBV12-3 or TRBV12-4 and TRBJ2-3, with D possibly matching TRBD2 (5 bases). Trimming cost V 4 bases and J 12 bases, with 14 bases left between them. This CDR3 is built from 12 residues. Here the CDR3 reads CASSWGVEGQYF. CDR3 coding DNA: TGTGCCAGCAGTTGGGGAGTTGAGGGCCAGTATTTT.

The chain is built from TRBV9 and TRBJ2-1; 7 nucleotides line up with TRBD2. This CDR3 contains 15 residues. From germline, CDR1 is SGDLS and CDR2 YYNGEE. Unmatched junction bases numbered 3, after V lost 0 bases and J lost 3 bases. This CDR3 reads CASSVGGTIYNEQFF. DNA of the CDR3: TGTGCCAGCAGCGTAGGCGGGACTATCTACAATGAGCAGTTCTTC.

The rearrangement uses TRBV7-2 and TRBJ2-7; D gene uncertain. V was trimmed by 2 bases and J by 0 bases, leaving 8 bases between them. The CDR3 spans 14 residues. Germline V gene lookup returns CDR1 SGHTA and CDR2 FQGNSA. DNA for the CDR3: TGTGCCAGCAGCTTATTGGACGGCTCCTACGAGCAGTACTTC. Translation: CASSLLDGSYEQYF.

This clonotype was observed a handful of times. The genes are TRBV5-1 and TRBJ1-5; D is undetermined. CDR1 SGHRS and CDR2 YFSETQ come from the germline V gene. The V end lost 0 bases, the J end lost 3 bases, and 7 bases lay between the germline ends. The CDR3 has 14 amino acids. CDR3 region: CASSLGDFNQPQHF. DNA of the CDR3: TGCGCCAGCAGCTTGGGAGATTTCAATCAGCCCCAGCATTTT.

This clonotype showed up just a few times. V usage is TRBV2 and J usage is TRBJ2-7; the D gene could be TRBD1 or TRBD2 (6 bases each). This CDR3 has 16 amino acids. Trimming left V 0 bases short and J 1 base short, with 13 bases between. Germline CDR1 is SNHLY and CDR2 is FYNNEI. The CDR3 coding sequence is TGTGCCAGCAGTGAAGCGTGGGGGGCGTTTTCCTACGAGCAGTACTTC. Protein: CASSEAWGAFSYEQYF.

This clonotype has just a few counts. The genes are TRBV7-9 and TRBJ2-4; no firm D call. The germline CDR1 and CDR2 sequences are SEHNR and FQNEAQ (reference sequence). Trimming removed 2 bases at V and 9 bases at J, with 14 bases between. The CDR3 length is 14 residues. The CDR3 bases are TGTGCCAGCAGCTTACCCGGACCCTCACCCATTCAGTACTTC. Translated, it gives CASSLPGPSPIQYF.

This chain connects TRBV27 to TRBJ1-5; D not resolved. The CDR3 extends over 15 amino acids. Germline V gene sequence: CDR1 MNHEY, CDR2 SMNVEV (reference sequence). Trimming took 3 bases from V and 3 from J, leaving 12 bases between them. In DNA, the CDR3 is TGTGCCAGCAGTTTGTCGGATGCTGCCAATCAGCCCCAGCATTTT. Translating it yields CASSLSDAANQPQHF.

Only a few counts were recorded for this clonotype. This chain joins TRBV25-1 and TRBJ2-7; D might be TRBD1 (6 bases). The CDR3 runs 16 residues. Trimming took 5 bases from V and 2 from J, leaving 19 bases between them. The germline CDR1 and CDR2 sequences are MGHDK and SYGVNS. For the CDR3, the DNA is TGTGCCAGCAGTAAAATACAGGGCTCCTATACCTACGAGCAGTACTTC. Residues: CASSKIQGSYTYEQYF.

Turning to this clonotype: The junction differs from germline at one of its ends, possibly a read error. The chain carries TRBV11-2 and TRBJ2-5; D perhaps matches TRBD2 (5 bases). CDR1 is SGHAT and CDR2 is FQNNGV in the germline V gene. This CDR3 spans 15 amino acids. Here the CDR3 reads CASSLDRRVQETQYF. In DNA, the CDR3 is TGTGCCAGCAGCCTAGACCGGCGGGTCCAAGAGACCCAGTACTTC.